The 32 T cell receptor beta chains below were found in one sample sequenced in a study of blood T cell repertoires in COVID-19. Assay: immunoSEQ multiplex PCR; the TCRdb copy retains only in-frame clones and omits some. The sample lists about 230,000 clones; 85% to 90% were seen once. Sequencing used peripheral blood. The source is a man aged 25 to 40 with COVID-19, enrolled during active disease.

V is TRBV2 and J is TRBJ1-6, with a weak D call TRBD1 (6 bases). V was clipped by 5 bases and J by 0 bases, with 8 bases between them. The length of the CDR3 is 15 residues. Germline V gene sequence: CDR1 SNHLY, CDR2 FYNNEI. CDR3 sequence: CASSQGSSYNSPLHF. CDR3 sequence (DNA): TGTGCCAGCAGTCAGGGGAGCTCCTATAATTCACCCCTCCACTTT.

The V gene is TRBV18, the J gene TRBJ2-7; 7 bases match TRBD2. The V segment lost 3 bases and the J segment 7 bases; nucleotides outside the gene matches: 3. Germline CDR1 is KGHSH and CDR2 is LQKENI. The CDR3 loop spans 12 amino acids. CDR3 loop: CASSPPGGEQYF. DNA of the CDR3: TGTGCCAGCTCACCCCCGGGGGGAGAGCAGTACTTC.

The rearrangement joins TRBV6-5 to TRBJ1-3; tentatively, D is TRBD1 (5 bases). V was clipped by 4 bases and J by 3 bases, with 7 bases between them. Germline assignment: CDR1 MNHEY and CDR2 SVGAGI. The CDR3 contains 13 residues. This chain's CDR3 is CASSSGVGNTIYF. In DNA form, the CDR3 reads TGTGCCAGCAGTTCGGGGGTTGGAAACACCATATATTTT.

Here the CDR3 DNA reads TGCGCCAGTGGGGGGGGGCCCACCTCTGGAAACACCATATATTTT. It translates to CASGGGPTSGNTIYF. The chain combines TRBV4-3 with TRBJ1-3; a weak D match, TRBD1 (6 bases). Germline V gene sequence: CDR1 LGHNA, CDR2 YSLEER. The CDR3 has 15 residues. With 9 bases removed from V and 0 bases from J, the gap between germline ends came to 15 bases.

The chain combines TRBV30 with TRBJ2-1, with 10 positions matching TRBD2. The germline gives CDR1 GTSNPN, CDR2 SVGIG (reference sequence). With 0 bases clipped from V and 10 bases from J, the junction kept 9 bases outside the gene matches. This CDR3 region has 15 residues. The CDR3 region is CAWSVTSGMSKEQFF. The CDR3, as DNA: TGTGCCTGGAGTGTAACTAGCGGGATGAGTAAGGAGCAGTTCTTC.

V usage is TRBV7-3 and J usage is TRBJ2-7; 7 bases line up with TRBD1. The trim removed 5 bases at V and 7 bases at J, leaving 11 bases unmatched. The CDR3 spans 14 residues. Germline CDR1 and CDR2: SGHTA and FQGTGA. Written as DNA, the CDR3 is TGTGCCAGCAGCCAGTGGCAGGGGGTAGGAGAGCAGTACTTC. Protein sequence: CASSQWQGVGEQYF.

The CDR3 coding sequence is TGTGCCAGCAGCCAAGATTCTGCCGTCGCGAGTACCCAGTACTTC. This translates into CASSQDSAVASTQYF. This chain links TRBV14 with TRBJ2-5; D remains ambiguous. With 0 bases removed from V and 8 bases from J, the gap between germline ends came to 16 bases. Germline V gene sequence: CDR1 SGHDN, CDR2 FVKESK. The CDR3 length is 15 residues.

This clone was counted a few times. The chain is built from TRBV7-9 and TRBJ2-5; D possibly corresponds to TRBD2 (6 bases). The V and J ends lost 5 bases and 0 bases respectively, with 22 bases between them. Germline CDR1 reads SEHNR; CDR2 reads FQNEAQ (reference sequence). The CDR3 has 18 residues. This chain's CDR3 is CASSLRPRSGPYQETQYF. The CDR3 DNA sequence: TGTGCCAGCAGCCTCCGACCCCGTAGCGGACCGTACCAAGAGACCCAGTACTTC.

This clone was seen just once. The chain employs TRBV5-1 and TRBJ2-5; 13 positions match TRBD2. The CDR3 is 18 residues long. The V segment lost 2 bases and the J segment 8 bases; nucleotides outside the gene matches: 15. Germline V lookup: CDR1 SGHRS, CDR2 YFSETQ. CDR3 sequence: CASSLFGGTGTSGATQYF. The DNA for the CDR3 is TGCGCCAGCAGCTTATTTGGCGGGACCGGGACTAGCGGGGCCACCCAGTACTTC. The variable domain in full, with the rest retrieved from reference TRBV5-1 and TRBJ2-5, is KAGVTQTPRYLIKTRGQQVTLSCSPISGHRSVSWYQQTPGQGLQFLFEYFSETQRNKGNFPGRFSGRQFSNSRSEMNVSTLELGDSALYLCASSLFGGTGTSGATQYFGPGTRLLVL.

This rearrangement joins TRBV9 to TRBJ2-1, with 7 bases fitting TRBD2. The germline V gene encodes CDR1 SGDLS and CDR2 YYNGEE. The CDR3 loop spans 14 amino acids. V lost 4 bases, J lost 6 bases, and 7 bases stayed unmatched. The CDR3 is CASSRGEGSNEQFF. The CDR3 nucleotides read TGTGCCAGCAGCAGAGGGGAGGGATCCAATGAGCAGTTCTTC.

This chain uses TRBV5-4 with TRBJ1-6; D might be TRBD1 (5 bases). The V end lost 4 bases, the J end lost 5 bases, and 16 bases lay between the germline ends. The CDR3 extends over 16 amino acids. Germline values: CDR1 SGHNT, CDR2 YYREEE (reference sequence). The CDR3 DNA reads TGTGCCAGCAGCCTAAACCAGGGAGGGAATAATTCACCCCTCCACTTT. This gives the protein CASSLNQGGNNSPLHF.

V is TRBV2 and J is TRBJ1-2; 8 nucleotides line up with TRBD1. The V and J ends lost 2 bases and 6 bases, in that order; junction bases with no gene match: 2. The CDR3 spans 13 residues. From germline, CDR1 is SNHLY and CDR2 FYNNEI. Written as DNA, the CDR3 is TGTGCCAGCAGTGAACAGGGGGCCAATGGCTACACCTTC. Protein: CASSEQGANGYTF. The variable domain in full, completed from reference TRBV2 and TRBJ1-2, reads EPEVTQTPSHQVTQMGQEVILRCVPISNHLYFYWYRQILGQKVEFLVSFYNNEISEKSEIFDDQFSVERPDGSNFTLKIRSTKLEDSAMYFCASSEQGANGYTFGSGTRLTVV.

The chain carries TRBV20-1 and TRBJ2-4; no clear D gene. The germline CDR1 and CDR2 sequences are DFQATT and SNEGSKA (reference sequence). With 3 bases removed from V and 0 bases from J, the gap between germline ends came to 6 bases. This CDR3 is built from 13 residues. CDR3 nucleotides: TGCAGTGCTAGTCAGTTAGCCAAAAACATTCAGTACTTC. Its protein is CSASQLAKNIQYF.

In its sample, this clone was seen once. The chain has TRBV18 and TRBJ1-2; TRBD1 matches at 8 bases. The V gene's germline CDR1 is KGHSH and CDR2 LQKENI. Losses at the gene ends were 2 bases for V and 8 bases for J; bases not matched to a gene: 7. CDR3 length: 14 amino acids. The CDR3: CASSPTDRAGGYTF. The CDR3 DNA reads TGTGCCAGCTCACCAACGGACAGGGCGGGAGGCTACACCTTC.

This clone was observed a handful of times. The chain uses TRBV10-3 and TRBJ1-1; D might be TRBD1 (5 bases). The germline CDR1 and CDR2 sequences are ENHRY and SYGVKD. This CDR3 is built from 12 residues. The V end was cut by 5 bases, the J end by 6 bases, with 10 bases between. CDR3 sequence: CAISSQVSEAFF. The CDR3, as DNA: TGTGCCATCAGTTCACAGGTTTCTGAAGCTTTCTTT.

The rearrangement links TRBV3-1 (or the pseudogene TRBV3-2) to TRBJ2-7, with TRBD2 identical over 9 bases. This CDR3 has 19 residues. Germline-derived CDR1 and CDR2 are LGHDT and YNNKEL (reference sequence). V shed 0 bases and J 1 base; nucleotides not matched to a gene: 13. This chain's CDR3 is CASSQDGPAGGRGSYEQYF. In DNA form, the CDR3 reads TGTGCCAGCAGCCAAGACGGCCCAGCGGGGGGCCGCGGGTCCTACGAGCAGTACTTC.

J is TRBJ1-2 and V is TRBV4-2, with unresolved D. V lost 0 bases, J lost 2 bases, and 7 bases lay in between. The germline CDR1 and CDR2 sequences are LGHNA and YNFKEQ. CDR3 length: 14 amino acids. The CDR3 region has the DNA TGTGCCAGCAGCCAAGAGGGCTCGAACTATGGCTACACCTTC. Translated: CASSQEGSNYGYTF.

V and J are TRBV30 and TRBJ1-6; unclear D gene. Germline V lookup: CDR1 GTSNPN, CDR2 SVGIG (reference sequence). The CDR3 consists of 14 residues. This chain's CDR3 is CANPRGFGNSPLHF. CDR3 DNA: TGTGCAAACCCCCGAGGTTTCGGGAATTCACCCCTCCACTTT. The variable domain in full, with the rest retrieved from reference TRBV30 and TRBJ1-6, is SQTIHQWPATLVQPVGSPLSLECTVEGTSNPNLYWYRQAAGRGLQLLFYSVGIGQISSEVPQNLSASRPQDRQFILSSKKLLLSDSGFYLCANPRGFGNSPLHFGNGTRLTVT.

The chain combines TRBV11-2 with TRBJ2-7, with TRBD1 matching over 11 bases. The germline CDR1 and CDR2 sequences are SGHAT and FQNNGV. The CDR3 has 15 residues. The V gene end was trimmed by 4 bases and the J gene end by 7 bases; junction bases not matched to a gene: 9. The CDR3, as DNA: TGTGCCAGCAGCTCACGGTCGGGACAGGGGGAAGAGCAGTACTTC. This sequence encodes CASSSRSGQGEEQYF.

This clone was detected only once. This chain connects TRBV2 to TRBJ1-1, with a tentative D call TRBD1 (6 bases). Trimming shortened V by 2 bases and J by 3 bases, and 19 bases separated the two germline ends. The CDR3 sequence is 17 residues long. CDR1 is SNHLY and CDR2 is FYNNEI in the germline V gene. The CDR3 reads CASSESYWGRDDTEAFF. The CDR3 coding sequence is TGTGCCAGCAGTGAATCGTATTGGGGGCGCGATGACACTGAAGCTTTCTTT. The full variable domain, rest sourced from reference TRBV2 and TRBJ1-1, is EPEVTQTPSHQVTQMGQEVILRCVPISNHLYFYWYRQILGQKVEFLVSFYNNEISEKSEIFDDQFSVERPDGSNFTLKIRSTKLEDSAMYFCASSESYWGRDDTEAFFGQGTRLTVV.

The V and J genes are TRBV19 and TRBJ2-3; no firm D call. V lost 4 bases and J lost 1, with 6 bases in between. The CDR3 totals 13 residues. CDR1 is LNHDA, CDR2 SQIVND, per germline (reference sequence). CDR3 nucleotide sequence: TGTGCCAGTAGTACCCTCCGCACAGATACGCAGTATTTT. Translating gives CASSTLRTDTQYF.

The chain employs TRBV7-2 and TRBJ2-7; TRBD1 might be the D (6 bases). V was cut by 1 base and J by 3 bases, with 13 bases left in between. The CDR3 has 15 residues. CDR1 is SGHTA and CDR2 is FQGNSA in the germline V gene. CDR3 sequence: CASSLGLVRGYEQYF. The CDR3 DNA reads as TGTGCCAGCAGCTTAGGGCTGGTCAGGGGCTACGAGCAGTACTTC.

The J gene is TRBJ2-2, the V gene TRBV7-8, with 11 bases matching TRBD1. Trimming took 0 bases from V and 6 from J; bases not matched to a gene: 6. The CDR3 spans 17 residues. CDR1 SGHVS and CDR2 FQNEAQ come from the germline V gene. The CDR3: CASSLAPVGQGAGELFF. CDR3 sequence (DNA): TGTGCCAGCAGCTTAGCCCCTGTGGGACAGGGGGCCGGGGAGCTGTTTTTT.

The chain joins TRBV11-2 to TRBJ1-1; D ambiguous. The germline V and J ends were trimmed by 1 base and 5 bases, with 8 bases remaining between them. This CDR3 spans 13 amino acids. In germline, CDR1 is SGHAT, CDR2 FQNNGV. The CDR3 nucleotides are TGTGCCAGCAGCTTAGGACAACCTACTGAAGCTTTCTTT. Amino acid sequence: CASSLGQPTEAFF.

The CDR3: CASSLRTALSGNTIYF. The CDR3 DNA is TGCGCCAGCAGTTTAAGAACAGCCCTCTCTGGAAACACCATATATTTT. This rearrangement joins TRBV5-1 to TRBJ1-3, with D hard to call. CDR3 size: 16 residues. Germline lookup yields CDR1 SGHRS and CDR2 YFSETQ. Trimming left V 5 bases short and J 0 bases short, with 15 bases between.

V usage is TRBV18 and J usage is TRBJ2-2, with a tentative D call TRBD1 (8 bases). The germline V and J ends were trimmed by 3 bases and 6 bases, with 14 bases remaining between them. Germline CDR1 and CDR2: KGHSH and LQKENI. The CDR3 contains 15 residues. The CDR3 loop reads CASSPGGTGSGELFF. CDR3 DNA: TGTGCCAGCTCACCCGGGGGGACAGGTTCCGGGGAGCTGTTTTTT.

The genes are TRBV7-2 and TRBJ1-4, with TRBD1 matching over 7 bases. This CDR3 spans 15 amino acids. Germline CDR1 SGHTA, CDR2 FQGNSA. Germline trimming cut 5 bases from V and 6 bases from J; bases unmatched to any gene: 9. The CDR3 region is CASSPRQGHDEKLFF. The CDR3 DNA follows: TGTGCCAGCAGCCCTCGACAGGGCCACGATGAAAAACTGTTTTTT.

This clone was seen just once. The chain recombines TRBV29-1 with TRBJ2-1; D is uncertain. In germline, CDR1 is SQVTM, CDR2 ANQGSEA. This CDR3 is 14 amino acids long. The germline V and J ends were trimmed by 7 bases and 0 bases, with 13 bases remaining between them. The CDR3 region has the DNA TGCAGCGCCCTGAACAATCCCTCCTACAATGAGCAGTTCTTC. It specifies CSALNNPSYNEQFF.

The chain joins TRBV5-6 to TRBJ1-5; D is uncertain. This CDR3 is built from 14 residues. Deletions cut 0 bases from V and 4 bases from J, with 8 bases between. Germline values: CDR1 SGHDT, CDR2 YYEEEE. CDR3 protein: CASSLGRVNQPQHF. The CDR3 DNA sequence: TGTGCCAGCAGCTTGGGACGGGTAAATCAGCCCCAGCATTTT.

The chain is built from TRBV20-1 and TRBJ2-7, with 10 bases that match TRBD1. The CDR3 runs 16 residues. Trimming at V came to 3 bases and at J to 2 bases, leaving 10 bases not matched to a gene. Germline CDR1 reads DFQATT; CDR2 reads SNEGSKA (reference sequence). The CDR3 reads CSASRTGTGVPYEQYF. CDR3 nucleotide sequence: TGCAGTGCTAGTCGCACCGGGACAGGGGTTCCCTACGAGCAGTACTTC.

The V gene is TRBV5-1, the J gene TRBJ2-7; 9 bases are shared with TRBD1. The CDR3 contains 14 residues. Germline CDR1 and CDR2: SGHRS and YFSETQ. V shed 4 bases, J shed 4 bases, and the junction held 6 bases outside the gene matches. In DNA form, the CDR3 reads TGCGCCAGCAGCCAGGGGACAGGGAGATACGAGCAGTACTTC. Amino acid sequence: CASSQGTGRYEQYF.

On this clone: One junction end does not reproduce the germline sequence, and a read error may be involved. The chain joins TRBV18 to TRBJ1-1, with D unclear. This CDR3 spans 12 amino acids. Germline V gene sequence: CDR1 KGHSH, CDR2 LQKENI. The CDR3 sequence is CASSPPNSEAFF. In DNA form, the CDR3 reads TGTGCCAGCTCACCACCGAACAGTGAAGCTTTCTTT.